The 32 T cell receptor beta chains below come from one sample, sequenced in a study of T cell repertoires in cytomegalovirus infection. TCRdb recomputed calls from the reads with MiXCR, one row per CDR3 protein. The sample yields under 350,000 distinct CDR3 sequences, around 9.1% seen once. Sequencing was carried out using PBMCs. These receptors were taken from a human donor in good health (CMV status not recorded). Some clones in this sample may be carry-over from other donors' samples.

This clonotype has ten or more counts. The chain uses TRBV4-1 and TRBJ2-7, with a possible D match to TRBD2 (7 bases). The germline V gene encodes CDR1 MGHRA and CDR2 YSYEKL. The length of the CDR3 is 17 residues. Trimming cost V 4 bases and J 2 bases, with 21 bases left between them. CDR3 sequence reads: CASSPSGGASQAYEQYF. The CDR3 bases are TGCGCCAGCAGCCCGTCGGGGGGCGCGTCTCAGGCCTACGAGCAGTACTTC.

V is TRBV15 and J is TRBJ2-1; D perhaps matches TRBD1 (5 bases). Trimming shortened V by 0 bases and J by 4 bases, and 7 bases separated the two germline ends. This CDR3 comprises 14 residues. Germline values: CDR1 LNHNV, CDR2 YYDKDF (reference sequence). This chain's CDR3 is CATSREGDYNEQFF. In DNA, the CDR3 is TGTGCCACCAGCAGAGAAGGGGATTACAATGAGCAGTTCTTC.

CDR3 region: CASGLQGGGYTF. The CDR3 DNA sequence: TGTGCCAGCGGACTACAGGGAGGTGGCTACACCTTC. The chain recombines TRBV6-1 with TRBJ1-2; D is possibly TRBD1 (6 bases). V was clipped by 8 bases and J by 7 bases, with 14 bases between them. Germline V gives CDR1 MNHNS, CDR2 SASEGT. CDR3 length: 12 residues.

In its sample, this clonotype was seen many times. The V call is TRBV20-1, the J call TRBJ2-1; TRBD1 agrees at 9 bases. This CDR3 spans 14 amino acids. Germline V gives CDR1 DFQATT, CDR2 SNEGSKA (reference sequence). V was pared by 3 bases and J by 4 bases, with 4 bases of the junction left unmatched. The CDR3 DNA reads as TGCAGTGCTAGGGGGGACAGGGATTACAATGAGCAGTTCTTC. Translation: CSARGDRDYNEQFF.

This clonotype came up many times. CDR3 bases: TGTGCCAGCAGTTATAAAATGACCGGGGAGCTGTTTTTT. Translating gives CASSYKMTGELFF. V and J are TRBV12-3 or TRBV12-4 and TRBJ2-2; D ambiguous. Trimming removed 4 bases from V and 5 bases from J, with 8 bases in between. This CDR3 has 13 residues.

The table lists this clonotype with many counts. The chain employs TRBV7-2 and TRBJ2-3, with D perhaps matching TRBD1 or TRBD2 (6 bases each). Germline CDR1 and CDR2: SGHTA and FQGNSA. Trimming shortened V by 5 bases and J by 4 bases, and 13 bases separated the two germline ends. The CDR3 extends over 14 amino acids. The DNA of the CDR3 is TGTGCCAGCAGCCTCTGGGGGGCAGCAGATACGCAGTATTTT. This sequence encodes CASSLWGAADTQYF.

This clonotype was seen ten or more times. CDR3 protein: CASSSRPVSADYTF. CDR3 DNA sequence: TGCGCCAGCAGCTCGCGACCCGTATCAGCCGACTACACCTTC. This chain uses TRBV5-1 with TRBJ1-2; D unresolved. CDR1 and CDR2 (germline): SGHRS, YFSETQ. V lost 3 bases to trimming and J lost 10 bases, with 19 bases between them. This CDR3 is 14 amino acids long. Based on the CDR3 plus reference TRBV5-1 and TRBJ1-2, the full variable domain is KAGVTQTPRYLIKTRGQQVTLSCSPISGHRSVSWYQQTPGQGLQFLFEYFSETQRNKGNFPGRFSGRQFSNSRSEMNVSTLELGDSALYLCASSSRPVSADYTFGSGTRLTVV.

This clonotype was recorded at least ten times. The genes are TRBV7-2 and TRBJ1-2; 7 nucleotides line up with TRBD1. This CDR3 comprises 14 residues. The ends lost 4 bases at V and 4 bases at J; junction bases unmatched: 6. The germline V gene encodes CDR1 SGHTA and CDR2 FQGNSA. The CDR3 coding sequence is TGTGCCAGCAGCTCGGGCTGGACAGGCTATGGCTACACCTTC. Amino acid sequence: CASSSGWTGYGYTF.

The CDR3 loop is CSAPVSSYEQYV. Written as DNA, the CDR3 is TGCAGTGCGCCGGTAAGCTCCTACGAGCAGTACGTC. The chain employs TRBV20-1 and TRBJ2-7; D gene uncertain. This CDR3 region has 12 residues. CDR1 is DFQATT, CDR2 SNEGSKA, per germline (reference sequence). V was pared by 6 bases and J by 0 bases, with 9 bases between.

This sequence joins TRBV28 and TRBJ2-5; D is possibly TRBD1 (5 bases). Germline V CDR1 and CDR2: MDHEN, SYDVKM. The CDR3 totals 15 residues. V was clipped by 2 bases and J by 5 bases, with 15 bases between them. CDR3 region: CASSLGADPRETQYF. The CDR3 coding sequence is TGTGCCAGCAGTTTAGGGGCGGACCCCAGGGAGACCCAGTACTTC.

This clonotype showed up many times. The gene calls are TRBV6-5 and TRBJ1-1, with D tentatively TRBD1 (5 bases). The CDR3 runs 15 residues. Germline-derived CDR1 and CDR2 are MNHEY and SVGAGI. The ends were cut back, 2 bases at V and 0 bases at J, with 10 bases in the middle. DNA of the CDR3: TGTGCCAGCAGTTACAGGGGCACAATGAACACTGAAGCTTTCTTT. This translates into CASSYRGTMNTEAFF.

This clonotype was seen repeatedly, ten times or more. The CDR3 protein is CASSRAVVYEQYF. CDR3 nucleotides: TGTGCCAGTAGCCGGGCGGTAGTCTACGAGCAGTACTTC. This rearrangement joins TRBV19 to TRBJ2-7; D is unclear. Per germline, CDR1 LNHDA and CDR2 SQIVND (reference sequence). CDR3 size: 13 residues. Trimming took 6 bases from V and 3 from J, leaving 12 bases between them.

This clonotype was observed at least ten times. The V call is TRBV7-2, the J call TRBJ2-1, with D perhaps assigned TRBD1 or TRBD2 (6 bases each). The CDR3 runs 16 residues. In germline, CDR1 is SGHTA, CDR2 FQGNSA. V lost 0 bases and J 2 bases, leaving 11 bases between the germline ends. Here the CDR3 reads CASSLAGGLAYNEQFF. In nucleotides, the CDR3 is TGTGCCAGCAGCTTAGCCGGGGGCCTCGCCTACAATGAGCAGTTCTTC.

The sample holds many counts of this clonotype. The rearrangement uses TRBV7-9 and TRBJ2-5; either TRBD1 or TRBD2 may fit D (5 bases each). The CDR3 is made up of 15 amino acids. Germline V gene lookup returns CDR1 SEHNR and CDR2 FQNEAQ (reference sequence). V was pared by 3 bases and J by 1 base, with 12 bases between. CDR3 region: CASSFEGFGQETQYF. For the CDR3, the DNA is TGTGCCAGCAGCTTTGAGGGGTTTGGCCAAGAGACCCAGTACTTC.

CDR3 nucleotide sequence: TGCAGTGTATGGCTTCGAAGCAATGAGCAGTTCTTC. Its protein product is CSVWLRSNEQFF. The rearrangement joins TRBV20-1 to TRBJ2-1, with D uncertain. Trimming took 7 bases from V and 6 from J, leaving 13 bases between them. CDR1 DFQATT and CDR2 SNEGSKA come from the germline V gene (reference sequence). The CDR3 runs to 12 residues.

This clonotype was found a few times. CDR3 sequence (DNA): TGCAGCGTTGAAGACGGGCTCAGCGTGAACACCGGGGAGCTGTTTTTT. Protein product: CSVEDGLSVNTGELFF. V and J are TRBV29-1 and TRBJ2-2, with D unclear. The CDR3 is 16 residues long. Germline assignment: CDR1 SQVTM and CDR2 ANQGSEA. With 0 bases removed from V and 1 base from J, the gap between germline ends came to 12 bases.

This clonotype appeared many times. The chain recombines TRBV5-5 with TRBJ2-2, with 7 bases matching TRBD1. Losses at the gene ends were 3 bases for V and 1 base for J; bases not matched to a gene: 3. Germline V lookup: CDR1 SGHKS, CDR2 YYEKEE (reference sequence). This CDR3 region has 15 residues. CDR3 loop: CASSSRTGNTGELFF. CDR3 bases: TGTGCCAGCAGCTCCCGGACAGGGAACACCGGGGAGCTGTTTTTT.

This clonotype was counted ten times or more. One end of the junction fails to match germline, which may point to a read error. The chain has TRBV7-7 and TRBJ2-7; D is unclear. CDR1 SSHAT and CDR2 FNYEAQ come from the germline V gene (reference sequence). CDR3 length: 16 residues. CDR3 DNA: TGTGCTAGCAGCCCCGGGCGGCTAATCAACCCCAACGAGCAGTACTTC. This codes for CASSPGRLINPNEQYF. The variable domain in full, completed from reference TRBV7-7 and TRBJ2-7, reads GAGVSQSPRYKVTKRGQDVTLRCDPISSHATLYWYQQALGQGPEFLTYFNYEAQPDKSGLPSDRFSAERPEGSISTLTIQRTEQRDSAMYRCASSPGRLINPNEQYFGPGTRLTVT.

This clonotype was detected many times. This chain uses TRBV20-1 with TRBJ1-4; D unclear. The CDR3 has 15 amino acids. V was cut by 3 bases and J by 3 bases, with 14 bases left in between. Germline V CDR1 and CDR2: DFQATT, SNEGSKA (reference sequence). The CDR3 nucleotides are TGCAGTGCTAGTAGCTCGTCGGAGGCTAATGAAAAACTGTTTTTT. Translated: CSASSSSEANEKLFF.

There are many counts of this clonotype. The chain recombines TRBV7-2 with TRBJ1-1; D remains ambiguous. This CDR3 contains 14 residues. The germline V gene has CDR1 SGHTA and CDR2 FQGNSA. V was shortened by 1 base and J by 0 bases, with 6 bases between the two germline ends. The CDR3 DNA reads TGTGCCAGCAGCTTAGACCCCCTGAACACTGAAGCTTTCTTT. Translated: CASSLDPLNTEAFF. Full variable domain (missing parts from reference TRBV7-2 and TRBJ1-1): GAGVSQSPSNKVTEKGKDVELRCDPISGHTALYWYRQSLGQGLEFLIYFQGNSAPDKSGLPSDRFSAERTGGSVSTLTIQRTQQEDSAVYLCASSLDPLNTEAFFGQGTRLTVV.

This clonotype was seen many times. The CDR3 nucleotides read TGTGCCAGCTCACCCGGACAGGGATTAAATTCACCCCTCCACTTT. Translation: CASSPGQGLNSPLHF. The rearrangement uses TRBV18 and TRBJ1-6, with 8 nucleotides matching TRBD1. In germline, CDR1 is KGHSH, CDR2 LQKENI. V shed 3 bases, J shed 7 bases, and the junction held 5 bases outside the gene matches. The CDR3 runs to 15 residues.

This clonotype showed up many times. DNA for the CDR3: TGCAGCGTATCAAGGGGGGACATTGGGAAAGGCTACACCTTC. It specifies CSVSRGDIGKGYTF. The rearrangement links TRBV29-1 to TRBJ1-2; TRBD1 is a possible D gene (6 bases). The CDR3 consists of 14 residues. Trimming cost V 6 bases and J 8 bases, with 22 bases left between them. CDR1 SQVTM and CDR2 ANQGSEA come from the germline V gene. Together with reference TRBV29-1 and TRBJ1-2, the CDR3 gives the full variable domain: SAVISQKPSRDICQRGTSLTIQCQVDSQVTMMFWYRQQPGQSLTLIATANQGSEATYESGFVIDKFPISRPNLTFSTLTVSNMSPEDSSIYLCSVSRGDIGKGYTFGSGTRLTVV.

This clonotype has a count of ten or more. The V and J genes are TRBV13 and TRBJ2-6; no definite D call. Trimming removed 5 bases at V and 2 bases at J, with 13 bases between. The CDR3 is made up of 16 amino acids. CDR1 is PRHDT and CDR2 is FYEKMQ in the germline V gene (reference sequence). This CDR3 reads CASSGSGTTGANVLTF. The CDR3 DNA reads as TGTGCCAGCAGCGGATCTGGTACTACTGGGGCCAACGTCCTGACTTTC.

There are many counts of this clonotype. The chain employs TRBV20-1 and TRBJ2-1; D possibly corresponds to TRBD2 (6 bases). The CDR3 runs to 15 residues. CDR1 and CDR2 (germline): DFQATT, SNEGSKA (reference sequence). With 0 bases removed from V and 6 bases from J, the gap between germline ends came to 15 bases. CDR3 protein: CSARDISRGINEQFF. DNA for the CDR3: TGCAGTGCTAGAGATATAAGCCGGGGGATCAATGAGCAGTTCTTC.

The sample holds many counts of this clonotype. The V and J genes are TRBV7-2 and TRBJ1-6; unclear D gene. Looked up from germline, CDR1 is SGHTA and CDR2 is FQGNSA. Trimming took off 5 bases at V and 0 bases at J, with 14 bases between the two ends. This CDR3 is 17 amino acids long. CDR3 in amino acids: CASSQDIRVSYNSPLHF. The CDR3 coding sequence is TGTGCCAGCAGCCAAGATATTAGGGTCTCCTATAATTCACCCCTCCACTTT.

This clonotype was recorded a few times. The rearrangement joins TRBV28 to TRBJ1-6; 8 nucleotides match TRBD1. The ends lost 6 bases at V and 3 bases at J; junction bases unmatched: 10. The germline CDR1 and CDR2 sequences are MDHEN and SYDVKM. The CDR3 length is 17 residues. In DNA, the CDR3 is TGTGCCAGCAGCCCCGGACAGGGAGGTGTCTATAATTCACCCCTCCACTTT. As protein: CASSPGQGGVYNSPLHF.

This clonotype occurred many times. The chain has TRBV7-9 and TRBJ1-1; a possible D gene is TRBD1 (6 bases). The CDR3 loop spans 15 amino acids. V was clipped by 2 bases and J by 1 base, with 11 bases between them. Germline V gene sequence: CDR1 SEHNR, CDR2 FQNEAQ (reference sequence). In DNA form, the CDR3 reads TGTGCCAGCAGCTTAAGGGACACAGAGAACACTGAAGCTTTCTTT. Amino acids: CASSLRDTENTEAFF.

For this clonotype: A much larger clonotype is one base distant, so this may be a read error. The J gene is TRBJ1-1, the V gene TRBV5-1; TRBD1 matches at 9 bases. The CDR3 has 12 residues. CDR1 and CDR2 from the germline V gene are SGHRS and YFSETQ. CDR3 in amino acids: CASRETGGEASF. CDR3 nucleotides: TGCGCCAGCAGGGAAACAGGGGGCGAAGCTTCCTTT.

V usage is TRBV29-1 and J usage is TRBJ2-5, with a weak D call TRBD1 (8 bases). From germline, CDR1 is SQVTM and CDR2 ANQGSEA. The V end lost 6 bases, the J end lost 4 bases, and 24 bases lay between the germline ends. The CDR3 loop spans 16 amino acids. CDR3: CSVERSRTGRGETQYF. CDR3 sequence (DNA): TGCAGCGTGGAGAGATCCCGGACAGGGAGGGGAGAGACCCAGTACTTC.

This clonotype was found a few times. The chain combines TRBV20-1 with TRBJ2-2, with TRBD2 as a possible D gene (7 bases). Germline CDR1 and CDR2: DFQATT and SNEGSKA (reference sequence). Trimming stripped 1 base from V and 4 bases from J, with 13 bases between. This CDR3 has 15 residues. The CDR3 region has the DNA TGCAGTGCTAGAGCTCGGGGGGCGCCCACCGGGGAGCTGTTTTTT. It specifies CSARARGAPTGELFF.

There are many counts of this clonotype. V gene TRBV6-1 combines with J gene TRBJ2-7; D is perhaps TRBD1 or TRBD2 (5 bases each). V lost 6 bases to trimming and J lost 6 bases, with 15 bases between them. Germline loops: CDR1 MNHNS, CDR2 SASEGT. The CDR3 has 13 residues. As DNA, the CDR3 is TGTGCCAGCAGACCCGGGGCCCGAGGCGAGCAGTACTTC. Its protein is CASRPGARGEQYF.

The J gene is TRBJ2-1, the V gene TRBV28; D is undetermined. V shed 8 bases and J shed 1 base, with 12 bases lying between them. Germline V gene sequence: CDR1 MDHEN, CDR2 SYDVKM. The CDR3 is 14 amino acids. DNA of the CDR3: TGTGCCAGCCATTTCGAGAAGTCCTACAATGAGCAGTTCTTC. Translated: CASHFEKSYNEQFF.